Below, 22 T cell receptor beta chains from the same sample are listed, as sequenced in a study of shared clonotypes between healthy human individuals. Naive CD8 populations comprised CD45RO-negative cells positively selected for CCR7, excluding terminally differentiated effector memory CD45RA+ cells. Using immunoSEQ multiplex PCR, the repertoire was profiled, and TCRdb retains in-frame clones only, with some absent. The table includes about 2,100,000 clones, 90% to 95% detected once. Sample: naive CD8+ T cells from PBMCs. Receptors originate from a man between 18 and 35 years old in good health. Some clones in this sample may be carry-over from other donors' samples.

The genes are TRBV27 and TRBJ2-3; 9 bases agree with TRBD2. The CDR3 runs to 17 residues. The germline gives CDR1 MNHEY, CDR2 SMNVEV (reference sequence). J lost 0 bases, V lost 4 bases, and 8 bases had no gene match. CDR3 region: CASSYTASGVSTDTQYF. The CDR3 region has the DNA TGTGCCAGCAGTTATACGGCTAGCGGGGTTAGCACAGATACGCAGTATTTT.

The chain joins TRBV28 to TRBJ1-5, with 9 positions matching TRBD1. Germline lookup yields CDR1 MDHEN and CDR2 SYDVKM. J was trimmed by 1 base and V by 8 bases; bases with no gene match: 6. The CDR3 has 15 residues. CDR3 in DNA: TGTGCCAGCGGTACCGGGACAGGGAGCAATCAGCCCCAGCATTTT. Translated: CASGTGTGSNQPQHF. The whole variable domain, remainder taken from reference TRBV28 and TRBJ1-5, is DVKVTQSSRYLVKRTGEKVFLECVQDMDHENMFWYRQDPGLGLRLIYFSYDVKMKEKGDIPEGYSVSREKKERFSLILESASTNQTSMYLCASGTGTGSNQPQHFGDGTRLSIL.

CDR3 in DNA: TGTGCCAGCAGGCCGGACAGGGAGTTAGGTTCGGAAAGCACAGATACGCAGTATTTT. Protein: CASRPDRELGSESTDTQYF. This rearrangement joins TRBV28 to TRBJ2-3; 8 bases agree with TRBD1. Germline V lookup: CDR1 MDHEN, CDR2 SYDVKM. The V gene end was trimmed by 6 bases and the J gene end by 0 bases; junction bases not matched to a gene: 17. This CDR3 has 19 amino acids.

V usage is TRBV4-3 and J usage is TRBJ1-3, with 12 positions matching TRBD1. This CDR3 has 15 residues. Looked up from germline, CDR1 is LGHNA and CDR2 is YSLEER. The V gene end was trimmed by 4 bases and the J gene end by 8 bases; junction bases not matched to a gene: 6. CDR3 sequence reads: CASSPGQGALYTIYF. CDR3 in DNA: TGCGCCAGCAGCCCGGGACAGGGGGCTTTATACACCATATATTTT.

The CDR3 coding sequence is TGCGCCAGCATTGGACAAGTCAATGAGCAGTTCTTC. Amino acids: CASIGQVNEQFF. The chain recombines TRBV10-2 with TRBJ2-1; possible D gene TRBD1, 5 bases. The CDR3 is 12 amino acids. V was shortened by 7 bases and J by 6 bases, with 10 bases between the two germline ends. Looked up from germline, CDR1 is WSHSY and CDR2 is SAAADI.

This sequence joins TRBV27 and TRBJ1-5; D uncertain. Trimming pared 2 bases from V and 11 bases from J, leaving 13 bases between. The CDR3 length is 13 residues. Germline-derived CDR1 and CDR2 are MNHEY and SMNVEV (reference sequence). The chain's CDR3 is CASSLGRTGAQHF. The CDR3 DNA reads TGTGCCAGCAGTTTAGGCAGGACCGGAGCCCAGCATTTT.

The chain couples TRBV25-1 to TRBJ2-2; D not resolved. V lost 0 bases, J lost 1 base, and 12 bases lay in between. CDR3 length equals 17 residues. The germline V gene encodes CDR1 MGHDK and CDR2 SYGVNS. CDR3 nucleotides: TGTGCCAGCAGTGAATACCTCCCTGGCCTGAACACCGGGGAGCTGTTTTTT. It encodes CASSEYLPGLNTGELFF.

This clone has a single count. This rearrangement joins TRBV15 to TRBJ2-7; 13 nucleotides align to TRBD2. The CDR3 has 15 amino acids. Germline V gene data show CDR1 as LNHNV and CDR2 as YYDKDF (reference sequence). Unmatched junction bases numbered 2, after V lost 6 bases and J lost 0 bases. CDR3 sequence (DNA): TGTGCCACCAGACGGACTAGCGGGAGCTCCTACGAGCAGTACTTC. It yields the protein CATRRTSGSSYEQYF.

Here the CDR3 reads CASSQEGSGGKYEQYF. CDR3 sequence (DNA): TGTGCCAGCAGCCAAGAAGGTAGCGGGGGGAAATACGAGCAGTACTTC. The gene calls are TRBV16 and TRBJ2-7, with TRBD2 matching over 10 bases. This CDR3 has 16 residues. From germline, CDR1 is KGHSY and CDR2 FQNENV. After removal of 2 bases from V and 4 bases from J, the junction contained 8 bases not matched to a gene.

The V and J genes are TRBV4-2 and TRBJ2-3, with 7 positions matching TRBD1. The length of the CDR3 is 18 residues. Trimming removed 0 bases from V and 3 bases from J; junction bases left unmatched: 12. CDR1 and CDR2 from the germline V gene are LGHNA and YNFKEQ. The CDR3 reads CASSQDGEQGVRTDTQYF. Here the CDR3 DNA reads TGTGCCAGCAGCCAAGATGGGGAGCAGGGGGTAAGAACAGATACGCAGTATTTT.

The rearrangement uses TRBV28 and TRBJ2-1; D unclear. The germline CDR1 and CDR2 sequences are MDHEN and SYDVKM. The CDR3 is 12 residues long. V shed 3 bases and J shed 8 bases, with 8 bases lying between them. The CDR3 spells CASSFIVDEQFF. DNA for the CDR3: TGTGCCAGCAGTTTCATCGTGGATGAGCAGTTCTTC.

The chain joins TRBV27 to TRBJ1-2; 7 nucleotides align to TRBD1. CDR3 length: 15 residues. V trimming: 3 bases; J trimming: 4 bases; junction bases outside the gene matches: 8. Germline CDR1 MNHEY, CDR2 SMNVEV (reference sequence). The CDR3 sequence is CASSLRQGGSYGYTF. CDR3 coding DNA: TGTGCCAGCAGTTTGAGACAGGGAGGGAGCTATGGCTACACCTTC.

This chain joins TRBV27 and TRBJ1-5; 7 nucleotides align to TRBD1. This CDR3 is built from 14 residues. Germline values: CDR1 MNHEY, CDR2 SMNVEV (reference sequence). Trimming cost V 3 bases and J 5 bases; bases outside gene matches: 4. DNA for the CDR3: TGTGCCAGCAGTTTCGACAGGGAGGATCAGCCCCAGCATTTT. Amino acid sequence: CASSFDREDQPQHF.

CDR3 DNA sequence: TGTGCCAGCTCACCATCACAGGCGGGAGTAAACACCGGGGAGCTGTTTTTT. Its protein product is CASSPSQAGVNTGELFF. The V call is TRBV18, the J call TRBJ2-2; 7 bases line up with TRBD2. Germline CDR1 and CDR2: KGHSH and LQKENI. The CDR3 contains 17 residues. V lost 2 bases to trimming and J lost 2 bases; unmatched junction nucleotides: 8. The complete variable domain, with remaining parts taken from reference TRBV18 and TRBJ2-2, reads NAGVMQNPRHLVRRRGQEARLRCSPMKGHSHVYWYRQLPEEGLKFMVYLQKENIIDESGMPKERFSAEFPKEGPSILRIQQVVRGDSAAYFCASSPSQAGVNTGELFFGEGSRLTVL.

This sequence joins TRBV7-2 and TRBJ2-1; D not resolved. V was trimmed by 2 bases and J by 6 bases, leaving 8 bases between them. CDR1 SGHTA and CDR2 FQGNSA come from the germline V gene. This CDR3 contains 13 residues. This chain's CDR3 is CASSLFGGNEQFF. Here the CDR3 DNA reads TGTGCCAGCAGCTTATTCGGCGGCAATGAGCAGTTCTTC.

This chain connects TRBV5-4 to TRBJ2-1; 8 bases agree with TRBD2. CDR1 SGHNT and CDR2 YYREEE come from the germline V gene (reference sequence). The V gene end was trimmed by 0 bases and the J gene end by 6 bases; junction bases not matched to a gene: 8. The CDR3 spans 16 residues. The CDR3 DNA is TGTGCCAGCAGCTTGGGACTAGCGAGTGAGGGCAATGAGCAGTTCTTC. It codes for CASSLGLASEGNEQFF.

The chain uses TRBV28 and TRBJ2-7; D may be TRBD2 (6 bases). The length of the CDR3 is 18 residues. V was trimmed by 6 bases and J by 3 bases, leaving 27 bases between them. In germline, CDR1 is MDHEN, CDR2 SYDVKM. CDR3 amino acids: CASSPGPGTPFINYEQYF. The CDR3 DNA reads as TGTGCCAGCAGCCCTGGGCCGGGGACTCCTTTTATTAACTACGAGCAGTACTTC.

This clone has just one count. The chain employs TRBV14 and TRBJ2-7; 9 bases map to TRBD1. With V trimmed by 2 bases and J by 5 bases, 10 bases remained unmatched. Germline lookup yields CDR1 SGHDN and CDR2 FVKESK. CDR3 length equals 16 residues. CDR3 DNA: TGTGCCAGCAGCCAACCCCTTGGGACAGGGTTCCACGAGCAGTACTTC. Its protein product is CASSQPLGTGFHEQYF.

A few counts support this clone. The identical CDR3 is also encoded by other nucleotide sequences in the sample. The rearrangement joins TRBV9 to TRBJ1-1, with D possibly being TRBD1 (5 bases). The germline V gene has CDR1 SGDLS and CDR2 YYNGEE. The length of the CDR3 is 12 residues. V gave up 5 bases and J gave up 5 bases, with 10 bases separating them. The CDR3 reads CASSGGVTEAFF. In nucleotides, the CDR3 is TGTGCCAGCAGTGGGGGTGTTACTGAAGCTTTCTTT.

This clone was detected a few times. Additional DNA sequences in this sample encode the identical CDR3. V gene TRBV9 combines with J gene TRBJ1-1; no clear D. This CDR3 is built from 12 residues. Deletions cut 0 bases from V and 4 bases from J, with 4 bases between. Per the germline V gene, CDR1 is SGDLS and CDR2 is YYNGEE. The DNA of the CDR3 is TGTGCCAGCAGCGTAGCGGGCACTGAAGCTTTCTTT. Amino acids: CASSVAGTEAFF.

The V call is TRBV30, the J call TRBJ1-3, with unresolved D. In germline, CDR1 is GTSNPN, CDR2 SVGIG (reference sequence). This CDR3 is 13 amino acids long. V lost 5 bases, J lost 0 bases, and 8 bases lay in between. CDR3 DNA: TGTGCCTGGGGAGTTTTCTCTGGAAACACCATATATTTT. Translating it yields CAWGVFSGNTIYF.

On this clone itself: The same CDR3 is also encoded by other DNA sequences in this sample. J is TRBJ2-7 and V is TRBV28; possibly TRBD2 for D (6 bases). CDR1 is MDHEN and CDR2 is SYDVKM in the germline V gene. The CDR3 sequence is 11 residues long. The ends were cut back, 7 bases at V and 7 bases at J, with 11 bases in the middle. As DNA, the CDR3 is TGTGCCAGCACCCCGGGGGAAGAGCAGTACTTC. Translating it yields CASTPGEEQYF.